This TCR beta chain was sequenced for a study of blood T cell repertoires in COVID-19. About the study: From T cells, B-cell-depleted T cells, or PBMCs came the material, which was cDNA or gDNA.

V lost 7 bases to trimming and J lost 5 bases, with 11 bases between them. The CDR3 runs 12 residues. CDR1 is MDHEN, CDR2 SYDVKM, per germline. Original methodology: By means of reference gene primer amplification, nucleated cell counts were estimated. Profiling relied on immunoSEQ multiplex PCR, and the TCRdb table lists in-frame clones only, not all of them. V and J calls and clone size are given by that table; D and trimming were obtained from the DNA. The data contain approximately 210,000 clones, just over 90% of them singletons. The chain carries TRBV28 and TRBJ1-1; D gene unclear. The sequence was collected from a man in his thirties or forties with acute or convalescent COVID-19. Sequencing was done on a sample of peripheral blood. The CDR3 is CASKEGRTEAFF. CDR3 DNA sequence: TGTGCCAGCAAGGAGGGCCGGACTGAAGCTTTCTTT.